These T cell receptor beta chains were read from a single sample in a study of T-cell memory formation after mild COVID-19. From the 5' RACE reads, TCRdb called clonotypes with MiXCR, one entry per CDR3 protein. In the table there are hundreds of thousands of distinct CDR3 sequences, 20% of which are singletons. Sequencing was done on a sample of PBMCs or a T cell subset sorted from them (not recorded which). The receptors come from an adult woman who had mild COVID-19 (a few samples of this study predate the infection). Cell type and time point are not known. Each CDR3 is given with its conserved first and last residue.

V gene	CDR3 length	J gene	CDR3 protein
TRBV5-1	15	TRBJ2-4	CASSLDRLAKNIQYF
TRBV7-9	16	TRBJ2-1	CASSSDRLAGVNEQFF
TRBV30	15	TRBJ2-3	CAWSNGDRDTDTQYF
TRBV25-1	13	TRBJ2-4	CASSGTGGGIQYF
TRBV24-1	15	TRBJ2-5	CATSDPLDIGETQYF
TRBV7-6	17	TRBJ2-7	CASSSRVVGNLSYEQYF
TRBV7-2	13	TRBJ2-5	CASSSEVAETQYF
TRBV28	16	TRBJ2-2	CASRLAGGINTGELFF
TRBV12-3/TRBV12-4	12	TRBJ2-5	CASRGPGETQYF
TRBV7-8	16	TRBJ1-5	CASSGYRDSSNQPQHF
TRBV7-9	20	TRBJ2-1	CASSPPQGQGSLLTYNEQFF
TRBV5-1	15	TRBJ2-7	CASSLGGQGAYEQYF
TRBV7-9	13	TRBJ1-5	CASSSGQGQPQHF
TRBV28	15	TRBJ2-5	CASVTSTGGRETQYF
TRBV7-9	14	TRBJ1-1	CASTSLGWNTEAFF
TRBV6-1	15	TRBJ2-3	CASSERSSQGDTQYF
TRBV5-1	15	TRBJ2-1	CASSLAAGPFNEQFF
TRBV20-1	16	TRBJ1-2	CSAREDRGLVHYGYTF
TRBV18	17	TRBJ1-4	CASSPVQGAFSNEKLFF
TRBV27	17	TRBJ1-2	CASSLSWGTEANYGYTF
TRBV10-3	15	TRBJ2-2	CAISEMVGVTGELFF
TRBV5-6	15	TRBJ2-7	CASSTQGLESYEQYF
TRBV7-9	15	TRBJ2-3	CASSPKGAGADTQYF
TRBV12-3/TRBV12-4	16	TRBJ2-1	CASSLAGQGADGEQFF
TRBV6-2/TRBV6-3	11	TRBJ2-3	CASTGQRTQYF
TRBV3-1	15	TRBJ2-5	CASSQEFSDQETQYF
TRBV7-8	16	TRBJ2-1	CASRRGGTSNYNEQFF
TRBV5-1	14	TRBJ2-1	CASSLGTDYNEQFF
TRBV13	16	TRBJ2-1	CASSSSDRGRYNEQFF
TRBV7-3	14	TRBJ1-2	CASSLLDTSYGYTF
TRBV13	15	TRBJ2-7	CASSPTVLPPYEQYF